The 20 T cell receptor beta chains presented below share a single source sample, sequenced in a study of CD8+ T cells in alopecia areata. Sorting used CD4, CD8alpha, NKG2D, NKG2ACE and other markers on pooled cutaneous lymph node cells. cDNA reverse transcribed from extracted RNA served as the sequencing template. The assay was immunoSEQ multiplex PCR, and TCRdb's table has in-frame clones only and misses some. The sample has over 250,000 clones, none seen only once. The specimen sequenced was CD4+ T cells sorted from a lymph node. The source is a C3H/HeJ mouse with alopecia areata. MHC haplotype here: H2-k.

In regard to this clone: Gene names denote mouse genes. Read sequence stops 4 residues before the CDR3 end, and the germline J gene provides the missing end. V is TRBV3 and J is TRBJ2-2; 9 bases fit TRBD1. Germline CDR1 and CDR2: SNHLY and FYNGKV (reference sequence). The J segment lost 4 bases and the V segment lost 1 base, leaving 1 base of the junction unmatched. The CDR3 is made up of 15 amino acids. The CDR3 sequence is CASSLDRGRTGQLYF. Incomplete CDR3 DNA: TGTGCCAGCAGCTTAGACAGGGGGCGCACCGGG.

This clone was observed a handful of times. Gene names are the mouse ones. The missing CDR3 end, 4 residues past where the read stops, is filled in from the germline J gene. This chain uses TRBV12-1 with TRBJ1-1; tentative D call: TRBD1 (6 bases). Deletions cut 0 bases from V and 4 bases from J, with 8 bases between. This CDR3 has 13 residues. CDR1 is SGHSN and CDR2 is HYEKVE in the germline V gene. Incomplete CDR3 DNA: TGTGCCAGCTCTCTCGGGACAACCACA. Protein: CASSLGTTT. The full CDR3 is CASSLGTTTEVFF.

Details on this clone: Gene names are mouse gene names. The read terminates 4 residues before the CDR3 end, so the remaining end is supplied by the germline J gene. The chain employs TRBV31 and TRBJ2-4; TRBD1 matches at 8 bases. Germline V gene lookup returns CDR1 GKSSPN and CDR2 SITVG. The V segment lost 0 bases and the J segment 1 base; nucleotides outside the gene matches: 3. The CDR3 is made up of 15 amino acids. The sequenced part of the CDR3 DNA is TGTGCCTGGAGTCTCGACAGGGGCGGTCAAAAC. Translating it yields CAWSLDRGGQN. The CDR3 reads in full as CAWSLDRGGQNTLYF. Complete variable domain (other parts from reference TRBV31 and TRBJ2-4): AQTIHQWPVAEIKAVGSPLSLGCTIKGKSSPNLYWYWQATGGTLQQLFYSITVGQVESVVQLNLSASRPKDDQFILSTEKLLLSHSGFYLCAWSLDRGGQNTLYFGAGTRLSVL.

With regard to this clone: Mouse names are used for the genes. The CDR3 goes on 4 residues after the read ends, and that part is filled in from the germline J gene. The rearrangement links TRBV5 to TRBJ1-2, with D possibly TRBD1 on 6 matching bases. The germline V gene has CDR1 LGHNA and CDR2 YNLKQL (reference sequence). V was clipped by 1 base and J by 4 bases, with 13 bases between them. The CDR3 contains 15 residues. CDR3: CASSQGGAPASDYTF. The CDR3 bases that were read are TGTGCCAGCAGCCAAGGGGGGGCGCCGGCCTCC.

Of note for this clone: Genes and germline are mouse. The missing CDR3 end, 4 residues past where the read stops, is filled in from the germline J gene. The V and J genes are TRBV31 and TRBJ1-1; tentative D call: TRBD1 (5 bases). The CDR3 sequence is 13 residues long. V lost 2 bases and J lost 0, with 7 bases in between. The germline V gene encodes CDR1 GKSSPN and CDR2 SITVG. CDR3 DNA, as far as it was read: TGTGCCTGGAGTTCGACAGCAAACACA. Amino acid sequence: CAWSSTANT. In full, the CDR3 is CAWSSTANTEVFF. Based on the CDR3 plus reference TRBV31 and TRBJ1-1, the full variable domain is AQTIHQWPVAEIKAVGSPLSLGCTIKGKSSPNLYWYWQATGGTLQQLFYSITVGQVESVVQLNLSASRPKDDQFILSTEKLLLSHSGFYLCAWSSTANTEVFFGKGTRLTVV.

This clone was seen ten or more times. Genes here carry mouse names. This CDR3 is also generated by other DNA sequences in the sample. The CDR3 bases that were read are TGTGCTAGCAGTAGTCTGGGGGAAGAC. Encoded protein: CASSSLGED. The whole CDR3 protein is CASSSLGEDTQYF. The chain employs TRBV17 and TRBJ2-5; 7 nucleotides align to TRBD2. Coverage ceases 4 residues before the CDR3 finishes, and the germline J gene fills in the end. The V gene's germline CDR1 is MNHDT and CDR2 YYDKIL. This CDR3 has 13 residues. Based on the CDR3 plus reference TRBV17 and TRBJ2-5, the full variable domain is DTTVKQNPRYKLARVGKPVNLICSQTMNHDTMYWYQKKPNQAPKLLLFYYDKILNREADTFEKFQSSRPNNSFCSLYIGSAGLEYSAMYLCASSSLGEDTQYFGPGTRLLVL.

This clone occurred a few times. All gene names here are mouse names. The read halts 4 residues ahead of the CDR3 end, with the missing end drawn from the germline J gene. The rearrangement uses TRBV19 and TRBJ2-7; TRBD2 agrees at 9 bases. In germline, CDR1 is FNHDT, CDR2 SITEND (reference sequence). The length of the CDR3 is 13 residues. This CDR3 is CASTGTGWYEQYF. The sequenced CDR3 bases are TGTGCCAGCACCGGGACTGGGTGGTAT.

About this clone: Mouse gene names apply. From the germline J gene comes the end of the CDR3, since the read stops 4 residues before it. The J gene is TRBJ2-1, the V gene TRBV13-2, with D possibly matching TRBD2 (5 bases). CDR3 size: 12 residues. Germline V lookup: CDR1 NNHNN, CDR2 SYGAGS (reference sequence). Here the CDR3 reads CASGELGSEQFF. The DNA read from the CDR3 is TGTGCCAGCGGTGAGCTGGGTTCT.

There are a few counts of this clone. These gene names are mouse names. The sequence runs out 4 residues before the end of the CDR3; the remainder is reconstructed from the germline J gene. Additional DNA sequences in this sample encode the identical CDR3. The V call is TRBV5, the J call TRBJ2-7, with no clear D. Germline V CDR1 and CDR2: LGHNA, YNLKQL (reference sequence). This CDR3 has 12 amino acids. V shed 4 bases and J shed 3 bases, with 7 bases lying between them. CDR3 residues: CASSPDFYEQYF. The DNA read from the CDR3 is TGTGCCAGCAGCCCCGACTTCTAT.

This clone has ten or more counts. Any gene name here is a mouse gene name. The read ends 4 residues early relative to the CDR3; the germline J gene fills the gap. The chain uses TRBV19 and TRBJ2-2; 7 nucleotides agree with TRBD1. The CDR3 is made up of 16 amino acids. Germline V lookup: CDR1 FNHDT, CDR2 SITEND (reference sequence). The trim removed 5 bases at V and 0 bases at J, leaving 7 bases unmatched. The DNA read from the CDR3 is TGTGCCAGCAGCCCTCGGGACAGCTCAAACACCGGG. It specifies CASSPRDSSNTG. The complete CDR3 protein is CASSPRDSSNTGQLYF.

As regards this clone: Mouse germline and gene names are used. Coverage ceases 4 residues before the CDR3 finishes, and the germline J gene fills in the end. V usage is TRBV13-1 and J usage is TRBJ2-2, with a weak D call TRBD2 (6 bases). The CDR3 runs 15 residues. Trimming cost V 5 bases and J 0 bases, with 11 bases left between them. CDR1 and CDR2 from the germline V gene are NSHNY and SYGAGN. The sequenced CDR3 bases are TGTGCCAGCAGGGTGACTGGTCCAAACACCGGG. This codes for CASRVTGPNTG. The whole CDR3 protein reads CASRVTGPNTGQLYF.

To note about this clone: Gene names denote mouse genes. CDR3 DNA (partial): TGTGCCAGCAGCCCTAAAAGTGCAGAA. It yields the protein CASSPKSAE. The entire CDR3 sequence reads CASSPKSAETLYF. The rearrangement uses TRBV19 and TRBJ2-3, with no clear D. Coverage ceases 4 residues before the CDR3 finishes, and the germline J gene fills in the end. V was pared by 5 bases and J by 0 bases, with 7 bases between. The CDR3 has 13 amino acids. Germline V gene data show CDR1 as FNHDT and CDR2 as SITEND (reference sequence).

Worth noting for this clone: Gene names and germline match the mouse. The read halts 4 residues ahead of the CDR3 end, with the missing end drawn from the germline J gene. V and J are TRBV1 and TRBJ2-3; 9 bases map to TRBD2. The J segment lost 4 bases and the V segment lost 5 bases, leaving 4 bases of the junction unmatched. The CDR3 has 14 residues. Germline loops: CDR1 NSQYPW, CDR2 LRSPGD (reference sequence). The CDR3 reads CTCSLTGGSETLYF. CDR3 bases read: TGCACCTGCAGTCTGACTGGGGGTTCAGAA.

This clone appeared a few times. The genes and germline here are from mouse. The CDR3 end is not reached by the read, which stops 4 residues before it; the germline J gene fills it in. The rearrangement links TRBV13-2 to TRBJ1-2; D is unclear. Germline lookup yields CDR1 NNHNN and CDR2 SYGAGS (reference sequence). With 5 bases removed from V and 0 bases from J, the gap between germline ends came to 8 bases. The CDR3 extends over 13 amino acids. The part of the CDR3 DNA that was read is TGTGCCAGCGGGACACCACCAAACTCC. This gives the protein CASGTPPNS. The complete CDR3 reads CASGTPPNSDYTF.

This clone has only a few counts. Mouse names are used for the genes. The missing CDR3 end, 4 residues past where the read stops, is filled in from the germline J gene. The chain combines TRBV13-1 with TRBJ2-3; TRBD2 matches 8 bases. This CDR3 is built from 15 residues. CDR1 and CDR2 from the germline V gene are NSHNY and SYGAGN. V was pared by 3 bases and J by 3 bases, with 6 bases of the junction left unmatched. The DNA read from the CDR3 is TGTGCCAGCAGTGGCTGGGGGGAAGGGGCAGAA. Amino acid sequence: CASSGWGEGAE. The CDR3 as a whole reads CASSGWGEGAETLYF.

Turning to this clone: Gene names and germline refer to mouse. Read sequence stops 4 residues before the CDR3 end, and the germline J gene provides the missing end. This chain links TRBV13-1 with TRBJ2-2, with 7 bases matching TRBD1. Trimming at V came to 3 bases and at J to 1 base, leaving 9 bases not matched to a gene. Germline V CDR1 and CDR2: NSHNY, SYGAGN. CDR3 size: 17 residues. CDR3 DNA (partial): TGTGCCAGCAGTGCGCATACCGGGACAGTAAACACCGGG. It encodes CASSAHTGTVNTG. The full CDR3 sequence reads CASSAHTGTVNTGQLYF.

This clone was detected a few times. Here the gene names and germline are mouse. Sequencing ends 4 residues short of the CDR3 end; the germline J gene provides the rest. This rearrangement joins TRBV24 to TRBJ1-2; D perhaps matches TRBD1 (6 bases). The CDR3 has 15 residues. The germline CDR1 and CDR2 sequences are KGHTA and FRNEEI. V was cut by 6 bases and J by 0 bases, with 14 bases left in between. CDR3 DNA (partial): TGTGCCAGCAGACCCCCGGGACAATCAAACTCC. Translation: CASRPPGQSNS. The whole CDR3 region reads CASRPPGQSNSDYTF.

A word on this clone: A much larger clone differs from this one at a single base, so this may be a read error. Genes here carry mouse names. The read stops 4 residues short of the end of the CDR3; the missing end is completed from the germline J gene. The genes are TRBV19 and TRBJ2-1, with a tentative D call TRBD1 (6 bases). Germline lookup yields CDR1 FNHDT and CDR2 SITEND (reference sequence). The CDR3 runs 14 residues. V was shortened by 4 bases and J by 2 bases, with 10 bases between the two germline ends. CDR3 protein: CASSDTGYYAEQFF. CDR3 DNA, as far as it was read: TGTGCCAGCAGTGACACAGGGTACTATGCT.

A note on this clone: The gene names given are mouse names. The CDR3 is cut off 4 residues early in the read; its end comes from the germline J gene. The rearrangement uses TRBV19 and TRBJ2-1; 12 bases fit TRBD2. This CDR3 region has 16 residues. Germline assignment: CDR1 FNHDT and CDR2 SITEND (reference sequence). Germline trimming cut 2 bases from V and 2 bases from J; bases unmatched to any gene: 2. CDR3: CASSIRLGGHYAEQFF. The DNA read from the CDR3 is TGTGCCAGCAGTATCAGACTGGGGGGGCACTATGCT.

As to this clone: The gene names given are mouse names. The read terminates 4 residues before the CDR3 end, so the remaining end is supplied by the germline J gene. The V gene is TRBV19, the J gene TRBJ2-2; 7 nucleotides agree with TRBD2. The J segment lost 0 bases and the V segment lost 3 bases, leaving 5 bases of the junction unmatched. The CDR3 is 16 residues long. CDR1 is FNHDT and CDR2 is SITEND in the germline V gene (reference sequence). This chain's CDR3 is CASSTAGGANTGQLYF. CDR3 DNA (partial): TGTGCCAGCAGTACCGCTGGGGGAGCAAACACCGGG.